This T cell receptor beta chain stems from a study of blood T cell repertoires in COVID-19. Study as a whole: The study drew acute and convalescent COVID-19 samples from the United States, Italy and Spain.

Repertoires were generated with immunoSEQ multiplex PCR, while TCRdb's copy carries only in-frame clones and drops some. The table shows 200,000 to 250,000 clones, with 75% to 90% occurring only once. The V end was cut by 5 bases, the J end by 0 bases, with 8 bases between. Germline V gene sequence: CDR1 LNHDA, CDR2 SQIVND (reference sequence). The CDR3 consists of 14 residues. The origin of this receptor is a woman aged 40-49 years with acute COVID-19. Source material: PBMCs or T cells enriched from blood (not recorded which). V is TRBV19 and J is TRBJ1-5; D gene uncertain. DNA of the CDR3: TGTGCCAGTAGTCGGGGTTCTAGCAATCAGCCCCAGCATTTT. Translating it yields CASSRGSSNQPQHF.